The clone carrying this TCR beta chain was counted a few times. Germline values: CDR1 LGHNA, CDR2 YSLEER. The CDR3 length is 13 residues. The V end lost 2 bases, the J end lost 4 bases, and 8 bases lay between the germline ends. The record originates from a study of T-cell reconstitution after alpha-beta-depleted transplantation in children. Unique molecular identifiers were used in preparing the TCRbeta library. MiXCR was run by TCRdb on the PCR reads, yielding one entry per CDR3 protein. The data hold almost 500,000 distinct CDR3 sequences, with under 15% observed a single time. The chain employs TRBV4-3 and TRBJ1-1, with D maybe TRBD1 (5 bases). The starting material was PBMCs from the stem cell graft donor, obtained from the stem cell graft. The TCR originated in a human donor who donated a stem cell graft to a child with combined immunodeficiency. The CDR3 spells CASSQTGSTEAFF. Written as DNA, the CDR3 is TGCGCCAGCAGCCAAACAGGTTCCACTGAAGCTTTCTTT.